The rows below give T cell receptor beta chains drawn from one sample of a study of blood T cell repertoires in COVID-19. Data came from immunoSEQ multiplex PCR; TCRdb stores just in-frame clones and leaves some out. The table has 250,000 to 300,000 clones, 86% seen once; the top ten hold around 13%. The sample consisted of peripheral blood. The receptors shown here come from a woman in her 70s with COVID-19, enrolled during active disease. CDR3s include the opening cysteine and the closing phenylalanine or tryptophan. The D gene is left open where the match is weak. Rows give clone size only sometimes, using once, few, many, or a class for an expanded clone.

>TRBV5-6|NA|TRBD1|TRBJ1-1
TGTGCCAGCAGCTTGGAACGGAAGGGGGCGGCTTTCTTT
CASSLERKGAAFF
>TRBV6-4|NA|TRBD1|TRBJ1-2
TGTGCCAGCAGCGGGGGACAGGGTACCTACACCTTC
CASSGGQGTYTF
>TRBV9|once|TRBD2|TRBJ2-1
TGTGCCAGCACCACTAGGGGAGGGTCCTACAATGAGCAGTTCTTC
CASTTRGGSYNEQFF
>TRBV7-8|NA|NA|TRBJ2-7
TGTGCCAGCAGCTCCTTTACAGGGACTACCTACGAGCAGTACTTC
CASSSFTGTTYEQYF
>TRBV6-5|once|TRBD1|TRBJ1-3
TGTGCCAGCAGAACGACAGGGACTGGAAACACCATATATTTT
CASRTTGTGNTIYF
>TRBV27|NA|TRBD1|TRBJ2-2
TGTGCCAGCAGTTTAACACCCGGGACAGGGGGCACCGGGGAGCTGTTTTTT
CASSLTPGTGGTGELFF
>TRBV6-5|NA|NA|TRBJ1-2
TGTGCCAGCAGGTCAGGCCTCCTCTATGGCTACACCTTC
CASRSGLLYGYTF
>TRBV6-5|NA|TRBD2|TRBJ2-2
TGTGCCAGCAGCGTTAGCGGGGGGGCCGCCGGGGAGCTGTTTTTT
CASSVSGGAAGELFF
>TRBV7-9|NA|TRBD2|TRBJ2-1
TGTGCCAGCAGCCTCAGCGGGGGGGCCTCTGAGCAGTTCTTC
CASSLSGGASEQFF
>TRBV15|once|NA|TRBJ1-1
TGTGCCACCAGCTGGGGGGGAGGGAACACTGAAGCTTTCTTT
CATSWGGGNTEAFF
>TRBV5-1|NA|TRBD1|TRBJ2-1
TGCGCCAGCAGCACCGACAGGGGTGAGCAGTTCTTC
CASSTDRGEQFF
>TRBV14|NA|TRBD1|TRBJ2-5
TGTGCCAGCAGCCAGAACAGGGGGCGGACAGAGACCCAGTACTTC
CASSQNRGRTETQYF
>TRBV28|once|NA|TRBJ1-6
TGTGCCAGCAGAGTTGGTCCAGAGACTAGAGAGCCCCTCCACTTT
CASRVGPETREPLHF
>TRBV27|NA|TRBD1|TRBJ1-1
TGTGCCAGCAGTTTTCGGACAGGGTCTGAAGCTTTCTTT
CASSFRTGSEAFF
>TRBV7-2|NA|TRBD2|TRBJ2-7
TGTGCCAGCAGCTCACCGGGGGGGGCTGGCGAGCAGTACTTC
CASSSPGGAGEQYF
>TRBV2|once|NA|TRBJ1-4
TGTGCCAGCAGTGAAAGACAGCTTCTTGAAAAACTGTTTTTT
CASSERQLLEKLFF